The 20 T cell receptor beta chains below all came from one sample that was sequenced in a study of blood T cell repertoires in COVID-19. Only in-frame clones appear in the TCRdb table, and some are missing; sequencing was by immunoSEQ multiplex PCR. The table has 430,000 or so clones, roughly 90% seen once. Sample: PBMCs or T cells enriched from blood (not recorded which). These TCRs come from a woman aged 40 to 49 who had recovered from COVID-19.

The rearrangement uses TRBV4-3 and TRBJ2-1; D gene ambiguous. CDR1 is LGHNA, CDR2 YSLEER, per germline. V dropped 4 bases and J dropped 3 bases, with 7 bases sitting between them. The CDR3 is 13 amino acids. This chain's CDR3 is CASSPENYNEQFF. The CDR3 coding sequence is TGCGCCAGCAGCCCCGAGAACTACAATGAGCAGTTCTTC.

The chain employs TRBV13 and TRBJ2-7; maybe TRBD1 (6 bases). Trimming cost V 5 bases and J 2 bases, with 10 bases left between them. The CDR3 length is 13 residues. The germline V gene encodes CDR1 PRHDT and CDR2 FYEKMQ (reference sequence). The CDR3 DNA sequence: TGTGCCAGCAGCGGAAACAGGGCCTACGAGCAGTACTTC. Amino acid sequence: CASSGNRAYEQYF.

The chain joins TRBV6-6 to TRBJ2-7; 7 bases map to TRBD1. In germline, CDR1 is MNHNY, CDR2 SVGAGI (reference sequence). J was trimmed by 6 bases and V by 7 bases; bases with no gene match: 18. The CDR3 runs to 16 residues. For the CDR3, the DNA is TGTGCCAGCACCGTCGACCCCCGCAGGGGGAGTATCGAGCAGTACTTC. Translated: CASTVDPRRGSIEQYF.

The chain employs TRBV7-9 and TRBJ2-5; unclear D gene. CDR1 and CDR2 (germline): SEHNR, FQNEAQ (reference sequence). The V end lost 3 bases, the J end lost 3 bases, and 8 bases lay between the germline ends. The CDR3 loop spans 13 amino acids. As DNA, the CDR3 is TGTGCCAGCAGCTTTTTTCTCGAAGAGACCCAGTACTTC. As protein: CASSFFLEETQYF.

The chain has TRBV5-1 and TRBJ2-2; D is ambiguous. This CDR3 comprises 15 residues. Looked up from germline, CDR1 is SGHRS and CDR2 is YFSETQ. V was trimmed by 3 bases and J by 0 bases, leaving 9 bases between them. In DNA, the CDR3 is TGCGCCAGCAGCTACAGTAACCCGAACACCGGGGAGCTGTTTTTT. Translation: CASSYSNPNTGELFF.

J is TRBJ2-3 and V is TRBV7-2; tentatively, D is TRBD2 (6 bases). The CDR3 sequence is 16 residues long. From germline, CDR1 is SGHTA and CDR2 FQGNSA. V gave up 5 bases and J gave up 3 bases, with 18 bases separating them. The CDR3 region has the DNA TGTGCCAGCAGCCCCCCTGGGGGTGGGGGGACAGATACGCAGTATTTT. Protein sequence: CASSPPGGGGTDTQYF.

V usage is TRBV7-8 and J usage is TRBJ2-5; TRBD2 aligns across 9 bases. V shed 4 bases and J 5 bases; nucleotides not matched to a gene: 17. The germline gives CDR1 SGHVS, CDR2 FQNEAQ. This CDR3 spans 18 amino acids. CDR3 bases: TGTGCCAGCAGCTCTGTATATGGTGGCGGGAGGGCCTCGGAGACCCAGTACTTC. Protein product: CASSSVYGGGRASETQYF.

The DNA for the CDR3 is TGTGCCAGCAGCTTAAGGGACAGAGGGACAGATACGCAGTATTTT. Its translation is CASSLRDRGTDTQYF. This chain joins TRBV11-3 and TRBJ2-3, with 7 nucleotides matching TRBD1. V shed 2 bases, J shed 3 bases, and the junction held 5 bases outside the gene matches. CDR1 is SGHNT, CDR2 YENEEA, per germline. There are 15 residues in the CDR3.

The J gene is TRBJ2-7, the V gene TRBV7-2; TRBD1 matches at 8 bases. The V and J ends lost 1 base and 5 bases, in that order; junction bases with no gene match: 13. This CDR3 is 17 amino acids long. Germline values: CDR1 SGHTA, CDR2 FQGNSA. The CDR3 loop is CASSLVWGGRGLDEQYF. The CDR3 DNA sequence: TGTGCCAGCAGCTTAGTTTGGGGCGGCAGGGGGCTCGACGAGCAGTACTTC.

This sequence joins TRBV27 and TRBJ1-1, with D possibly TRBD1 on 5 matching bases. The V gene's germline CDR1 is MNHEY and CDR2 SMNVEV (reference sequence). V lost 6 bases and J 10 bases, leaving 18 bases between the germline ends. CDR3 length: 13 residues. For the CDR3, the DNA is TGTGCCAGCAGCTACCGGGACTCCCGCGGAGCTTTCTTT. It translates to CASSYRDSRGAFF.

V gene TRBV19 combines with J gene TRBJ1-3; D unclear. V gave up 4 bases and J gave up 3 bases, with 10 bases separating them. Germline V gives CDR1 LNHDA, CDR2 SQIVND (reference sequence). The CDR3 is 14 amino acids. CDR3 loop: CASSSLAGGNTIYF. The CDR3 DNA reads as TGTGCCAGTAGTAGCCTCGCGGGTGGAAACACCATATATTTT.

The DNA for the CDR3 is TGTGCCAGCCAGGGATTGCATAATTCACCCCTCCACTTT. This codes for CASQGLHNSPLHF. The V gene is TRBV9, the J gene TRBJ1-6, with D maybe TRBD1 (5 bases). From germline, CDR1 is SGDLS and CDR2 YYNGEE. CDR3 size: 13 residues. V shed 7 bases and J shed 5 bases, with 10 bases lying between them.

The CDR3 nucleotides are TGTGCCAGCAGCCTGCGAGGGGGTGTTAACTATGGCTACACCTTC. This gives the protein CASSLRGGVNYGYTF. This chain links TRBV7-2 with TRBJ1-2; D possibly corresponds to TRBD1 (6 bases). Germline values: CDR1 SGHTA, CDR2 FQGNSA. The germline V and J ends were trimmed by 5 bases and 1 base, with 14 bases remaining between them. The CDR3 is 15 amino acids.

This chain joins TRBV29-1 and TRBJ2-7, with 9 bases lining up with TRBD1. The CDR3 runs 16 residues. V gave up 1 base and J gave up 6 bases; unmatched junction bases: 13. Germline assignment: CDR1 SQVTM and CDR2 ANQGSEA. The CDR3 spells CSVEGFGDRGRREQYF. The CDR3 nucleotides are TGCAGCGTTGAAGGATTCGGAGACAGGGGGAGACGCGAGCAGTACTTC.

The chain couples TRBV7-2 to TRBJ1-2; TRBD1 matches at 7 bases. The CDR3 is 15 amino acids. Germline V gives CDR1 SGHTA, CDR2 FQGNSA. Trimming at V came to 5 bases and at J to 5 bases, leaving 11 bases not matched to a gene. CDR3: CASSQRRDSTYGYTF. Here the CDR3 DNA reads TGTGCCAGCAGCCAACGCCGGGACAGCACTTATGGCTACACCTTC.

This clone was recorded once. In DNA form, the CDR3 reads TGTGCCAGCAGCTTAGGACTAGCGGGAGACTCGGCCTACAATGAGCAGTTCTTC. Its protein product is CASSLGLAGDSAYNEQFF. J is TRBJ2-1 and V is TRBV7-9; TRBD2 aligns across 12 bases. With 1 base clipped from V and 2 bases from J, the junction kept 6 bases outside the gene matches. Germline V gene lookup returns CDR1 SEHNR and CDR2 FQNEAQ (reference sequence). CDR3 size: 18 residues. Complete variable domain (other parts from reference TRBV7-9 and TRBJ2-1): DTGVSQNPRHKITKRGQNVTFRCDPISEHNRLYWYRQTLGQGPEFLTYFQNEAQLEKSRLLSDRFSAERPKGSFSTLEIQRTEQGDSAMYLCASSLGLAGDSAYNEQFFGPGTRLTVL.

The V and J genes are TRBV13 and TRBJ1-1; D gene unclear. CDR3 length: 15 residues. With 0 bases removed from V and 5 bases from J, the gap between germline ends came to 13 bases. The germline V gene has CDR1 PRHDT and CDR2 FYEKMQ (reference sequence). The CDR3 protein is CASSLGVRMGTEAFF. The DNA for the CDR3 is TGTGCCAGCAGCTTAGGAGTCAGGATGGGTACTGAAGCTTTCTTT.

The chain has TRBV11-3 and TRBJ1-2; D is uncertain. The ends were cut back, 8 bases at V and 3 bases at J, with 7 bases in the middle. The V gene's germline CDR1 is SGHNT and CDR2 YENEEA. This CDR3 contains 11 residues. CDR3 amino acids: CASANYYGYTF. The CDR3 DNA reads as TGTGCCAGCGCCAACTACTATGGCTACACCTTC.

The genes are TRBV2 and TRBJ1-1; TRBD1 is a possible D gene (5 bases). V dropped 6 bases and J dropped 0 bases, with 20 bases sitting between them. CDR1 and CDR2 (germline): SNHLY, FYNNEI. The CDR3 consists of 17 residues. CDR3 nucleotides: TGTGCCAGCAGCGCGGACGGGGGGTCTCGCATGAACACTGAAGCTTTCTTT. This encodes CASSADGGSRMNTEAFF.

This rearrangement joins TRBV24-1 to TRBJ2-1; 11 bases agree with TRBD2. V shed 7 bases, J shed 8 bases, and the junction held 12 bases outside the gene matches. The CDR3 totals 16 residues. Per germline, CDR1 KGHDR and CDR2 SFDVKD. The CDR3 DNA follows: TGTGCCACCAGCGACCCCAGACTAGCGGGAAGCGATGAGCAGTTCTTC. Translation: CATSDPRLAGSDEQFF.